The source of this T cell receptor (beta chain) is a study of long-term antiretroviral therapy in people with HIV (dated 2022 in TCRdb). Background on the whole study: The earliest samples were collected about a decade before the 2015 WHO recommendation for immediate ART, when ART was typically delayed until CD4 counts fell. A retrospective serial study tested whether changes in peripheral blood TRB repertoire composition and diversity were associated with ART initiation and durable HIV suppression. A total of 192 cryopreserved PBMC samples came from 25 to 35 adults with confirmed HIV infection and were collected serially over a mean of roughly six years (range 1-12). Among the 25 to 30 participants with HIV, fewer than twelve were female. No cross-contamination during QIAcube processing turned up in test extractions that ran a monoclonal T-cell line alongside 30 to 40 polyclonal samples.

To be included, a participant needed at least one PBMC sample from before ART initiation plus at least two post-ART samples. All participants with HIV were treated in the United States of America. Before DNA extraction, cryopreserved samples of roughly 0.85-10 million PBMC were thawed and washed. At the time of the earliest PBMC sample, participants with HIV were aged between 23 and 54 years. PBMC samples were contributed by each participant from 1-4 timepoints before ART initiation and 2-8 timepoints after ART initiation, with a median of 7 samples. For every participant, serial HIV viral load, CD4+ T-cell count, ART history and demographic data were obtained. Genomic DNA was extracted from unsorted PBMC with a Qiagen kit on a QIAcube, processed in batches of 12 samples. Worth noting for this clone: Its cognate antigen has yet to be identified. No qualities accompany the bases; no much larger clone lies one base away.

Findings and caveats that apply to the study as a whole: Samples dated from the mid-2000s to the late 2010s, and the ART regimens used may be less effective than current ones. At every time point, the repertoire was dominated by expanded TRB clones first identified before ART initiation, although this dominance fluctuated and, in many PLHIV, declined after ART. CDR3 length ranges in HIV repertoires were narrower than in controls, and network structure suggested an antigen-experienced repertoire with only a slight naive shift after ART. No data were available on ART adherence, viral resistance or therapy changes, limiting inferences about post-ART repertoire changes. Because cell numbers in pre-ART samples were limited, unsorted PBMC were profiled instead of sorted CD4+ and CD8+ T cells. Because PBMC availability was limited, only the TCR beta chain was sequenced, with no alpha chain pairing. Starting ART was linked to a significant rise in TRB diversity, yet even after long-term ART the diversity remained significantly lower than in transplant donor controls.

The immunoSEQ hsTCRB v3.0 assay was used at survey level resolution to sequence the TRB variable region. A depth of roughly 35,000-55,000 T-cell genomes per sample was targeted for TRB sequencing. An Illumina MiSeq with a v3 150-cycle kit was used to sequence the pooled TRB libraries. Concerning the study's data processing: Analysis of repertoires was carried out in R inside a reproducible Nextflow workflow spanning QC, data transformation and analysis. LymphoSeq2, an R package for AIRR-Seq data exploration, was used to implement custom analyses. A handful of samples that yielded fewer than 5000 total TRB sequences were excluded, so that approximately 170 HIV repertoires were analyzed. Among the roughly 190 retained HIV repertoires, about 57 were collected before ART initiation and some 130 after ART initiation. Each repertoire was downsampled to 5000 TRB nucleotide sequences, and summary statistics were averaged across 100 downsampling iterations. TRB sequences were retained for analysis only if CDR3 regions of at least seven amino acids were present. Diversity was measured with a Shannon entropy-derived clonality score and the Gini coefficient. In the repertoire networks, any two of the top 5000 CDR3 amino acid sequences were linked whenever the two sequences differed by an edit distance of one. GLIPH2 predicted antigen specificity groups and MHC restriction for TRB CDR3 amino acid sequences. Known CMV, EBV, HIV or tissue antigen associations were flagged by matching CDR3 amino acid sequences against VDJdb and McPAS-TCR. Pre-ART, post-ART and control groups were compared with Wilcoxon signed-rank tests and Holm-Bonferroni correction. TCRdb re-hosts the immuneACCESS table, in-frame sequences only. Its copies lack some clones; in the studies checked, an unresolved V gene accounts for under half of them, and the cause for the rest is not known. V, J and clone size were drawn from that table, and D and trimming were deduced from the DNA. The table for this sample lists about 31,000 clones; approximately 85% of them were counted only once. The ten most abundant clones make up roughly 3.5% of the sample.

Sequenced material: unsorted PBMCs, taken 0.8 years before starting antiretroviral therapy. The receptor's source is a man aged 18 to 30 with HIV.

The DNA sequence is given as TGTGCCAGTAGTATGTTGGCAGGGTTAAATGAAAAACTGTTTTTT. This is translated as CASSMLAGLNEKLFF. The V gene is TRBV19 and the J gene is TRBJ1-4; the D gene is perhaps TRBD1, from 5 matching bases. Trimming costs V 3 bases and J 5 bases, and their ends lie 13 bases apart. The cysteine opens and the phenylalanine closes a CDR3 of 15 amino acids. Only CDR3 DNA remains: 45 bases, in frame from the first base. For CDR1 and CDR2, the germline V gene (reference sequence) lists LNHDA and SQIVND.